The next 10 T cell receptor beta chains were all read from a single sample in a study of blood T cell repertoires in COVID-19. Libraries were prepared by immunoSEQ multiplex PCR; TCRdb keeps only in-frame clonotypes and omits some of them. The data contain roughly 180,000 clones, 85% of them singletons. Sample: peripheral blood. The receptors were sampled from a woman aged 55 to 70 with acute or convalescent COVID-19.

The V call is TRBV6-5, the J call TRBJ2-7, with D maybe TRBD1 (5 bases). CDR3 length: 13 residues. Per germline, CDR1 MNHEY and CDR2 SVGAGI. V dropped 2 bases and J dropped 3 bases, with 8 bases sitting between them. This chain's CDR3 is CASSYLTGYEQYF. The CDR3, as DNA: TGTGCCAGCAGTTACCTCACAGGCTACGAGCAGTACTTC.

The CDR3 DNA reads TGTGCCAGCAGTTTACAGGTTTCCTACGAGCAGTACTTC. This translates into CASSLQVSYEQYF. The chain links TRBV6-5 to TRBJ2-7, with a tentative D call TRBD1 (5 bases). Germline CDR1 is MNHEY and CDR2 is SVGAGI. The length of the CDR3 is 13 residues. Deletions cut 4 bases from V and 1 base from J, with 8 bases between.

In this sample, this clone turned up a few times. This chain links TRBV5-1 with TRBJ1-6, with 10 bases that match TRBD1. The junction had 4 bases not matched to a gene; V was cut back by 2 bases and J by 8 bases. CDR1 SGHRS and CDR2 YFSETQ come from the germline V gene. CDR3 size: 15 residues. The CDR3: CASSLSGQGDSPLHF. The CDR3 DNA is TGCGCCAGCAGCTTAAGTGGACAGGGGGATTCACCCCTCCACTTT. Full variable domain (rest looked up from reference TRBV5-1 and TRBJ1-6): KAGVTQTPRYLIKTRGQQVTLSCSPISGHRSVSWYQQTPGQGLQFLFEYFSETQRNKGNFPGRFSGRQFSNSRSEMNVSTLELGDSALYLCASSLSGQGDSPLHFGNGTRLTVT.

V gene TRBV7-9 combines with J gene TRBJ1-1, with a tentative D call TRBD1 (5 bases). Germline V lookup: CDR1 SEHNR, CDR2 FQNEAQ (reference sequence). The CDR3 sequence is 13 residues long. Between the trimmed V and J ends, which lost 3 bases and 8 bases, there was a span of 13 bases. The CDR3 region has the DNA TGTGCCAGCAGCTTTGACAGCTTTCAGGAAGCTTTCTTT. Its translation is CASSFDSFQEAFF.

The rearrangement uses TRBV9 and TRBJ2-1; D unresolved. The ends were cut back, 2 bases at V and 8 bases at J, with 8 bases in the middle. CDR3 length: 12 amino acids. Germline CDR1 and CDR2: SGDLS and YYNGEE. The CDR3: CASSVSGDEQFF. CDR3 bases: TGTGCCAGCAGCGTGTCCGGAGATGAGCAGTTCTTC.

The sample holds a few counts of this clone. V usage is TRBV6-5 and J usage is TRBJ2-3; D possibly corresponds to TRBD2 (5 bases). Germline V CDR1 and CDR2: MNHEY, SVGAGI. The CDR3 consists of 15 residues. Trimming cost V 2 bases and J 1 base, with 10 bases left between them. The CDR3, as DNA: TGTGCCAGCAGTTACGGGGAGTTTCGCACAGATACGCAGTATTTT. Its protein is CASSYGEFRTDTQYF.

This chain joins TRBV25-1 and TRBJ1-4; D is perhaps TRBD1 (6 bases). Germline values: CDR1 MGHDK, CDR2 SYGVNS. The CDR3 spans 15 residues. The V end lost 4 bases, the J end lost 4 bases, and 13 bases lay between the germline ends. The CDR3: CASSGLQGGNEKLFF. DNA for the CDR3: TGTGCCAGCAGTGGCCTACAAGGGGGTAATGAAAAACTGTTTTTT.

This clone has a single count. The J gene is TRBJ1-1, the V gene TRBV28, with D maybe TRBD1 (6 bases). Trimming took off 3 bases at V and 3 bases at J, with 8 bases between the two ends. Per germline, CDR1 MDHEN and CDR2 SYDVKM. The CDR3 is 13 amino acids. The CDR3 here is CASSFPGDTEAFF. The CDR3, as DNA: TGTGCCAGCAGTTTCCCAGGGGACACTGAAGCTTTCTTT.

The chain has TRBV2 and TRBJ1-1; D may be TRBD1 (5 bases). The CDR3 is 15 residues long. Germline-derived CDR1 and CDR2 are SNHLY and FYNNEI. V lost 2 bases, J lost 4 bases, and 14 bases lay in between. DNA for the CDR3: TGTGCCAGCAGTGAACCGATTGGGGCTAGCACTGAAGCTTTCTTT. Translating it yields CASSEPIGASTEAFF.

This rearrangement joins TRBV6-5 to TRBJ1-1; 8 bases match TRBD1. V was pared by 6 bases and J by 5 bases, with 2 bases of the junction left unmatched. This CDR3 spans 12 amino acids. CDR1 is MNHEY, CDR2 SVGAGI, per germline. CDR3 region: CASRDRATEAFF. Here the CDR3 DNA reads TGTGCCAGCAGGGACAGGGCGACTGAAGCTTTCTTT.